This T cell receptor beta chain was recovered during a study of CD8 T cells in ankylosing spondylitis. Findings and limits, study-wide: A motif of 7 or 8 highly homologous TCR beta variants was seen as apparently characteristic of ankylosing spondylitis blood.

TCRdb called the 5' RACE reads again in MiXCR, with one record for every CDR3 protein. The sample consists of around 480,000 distinct CDR3 sequences, 17% of them appearing once. Points on this clonotype: Its matching antigen is unknown.

The V and J ends lost 8 bases and 1 base respectively, with 5 bases between them. This CDR3 is 12 amino acids long. The germline gives CDR1 MRHNA, CDR2 SNTAGT. The clonotype comes from a male donor with ankylosing spondylitis. The sequenced material came from blood, either unsorted or a sorted T cell fraction (not recorded which). This chain links TRBV6-4 with TRBJ2-2, with D hard to call. CDR3 bases: TGTGCCAGCGACTGGAACACCGGGGAGCTGTTTTTT. Translated, it gives CASDWNTGELFF.